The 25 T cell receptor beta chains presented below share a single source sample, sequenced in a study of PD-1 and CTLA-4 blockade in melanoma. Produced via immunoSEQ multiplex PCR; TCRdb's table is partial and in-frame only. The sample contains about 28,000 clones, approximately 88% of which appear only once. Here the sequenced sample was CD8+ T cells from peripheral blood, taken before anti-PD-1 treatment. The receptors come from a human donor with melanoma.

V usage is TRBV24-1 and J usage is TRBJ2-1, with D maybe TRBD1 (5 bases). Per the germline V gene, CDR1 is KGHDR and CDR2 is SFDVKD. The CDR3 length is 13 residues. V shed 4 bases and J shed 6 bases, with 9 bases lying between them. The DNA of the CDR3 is TGTGCCACCAGTGACTCTGACAGCAATGAGCAGTTCTTC. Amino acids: CATSDSDSNEQFF.

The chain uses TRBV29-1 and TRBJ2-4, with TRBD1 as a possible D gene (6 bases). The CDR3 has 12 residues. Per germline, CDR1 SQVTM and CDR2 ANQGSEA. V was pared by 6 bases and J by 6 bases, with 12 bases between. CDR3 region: CSVAGTLNIQYF. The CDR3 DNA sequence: TGCAGCGTAGCCGGGACACTAAACATTCAGTACTTC. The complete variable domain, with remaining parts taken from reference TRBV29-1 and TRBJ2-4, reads SAVISQKPSRDICQRGTSLTIQCQVDSQVTMMFWYRQQPGQSLTLIATANQGSEATYESGFVIDKFPISRPNLTFSTLTVSNMSPEDSSIYLCSVAGTLNIQYFGAGTRLSVL.

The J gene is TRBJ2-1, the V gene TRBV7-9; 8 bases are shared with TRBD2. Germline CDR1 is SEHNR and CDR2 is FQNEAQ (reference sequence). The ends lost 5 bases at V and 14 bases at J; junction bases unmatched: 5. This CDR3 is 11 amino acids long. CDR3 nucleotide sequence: TGTGCCAGCAGCATCCAGCGGGAGAAGTTCTTC. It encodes CASSIQREKFF.

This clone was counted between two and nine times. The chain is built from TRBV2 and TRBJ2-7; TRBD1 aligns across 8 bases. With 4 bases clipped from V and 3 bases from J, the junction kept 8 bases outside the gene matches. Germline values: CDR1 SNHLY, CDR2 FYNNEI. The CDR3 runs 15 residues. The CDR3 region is CASSGMGQAFYEQYF. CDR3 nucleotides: TGTGCCAGCAGTGGGATGGGACAGGCCTTCTACGAGCAGTACTTC.

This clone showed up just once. The CDR3 DNA sequence: TGTGCCAGCAGCTTGGCGCCGTTCGGCGGATACGAGCAGTACTTC. This codes for CASSLAPFGGYEQYF. The V call is TRBV5-6, the J call TRBJ2-7; D remains ambiguous. Germline CDR1 is SGHDT and CDR2 is YYEEEE. V was shortened by 0 bases and J by 4 bases, with 14 bases between the two germline ends. CDR3 length equals 15 residues.

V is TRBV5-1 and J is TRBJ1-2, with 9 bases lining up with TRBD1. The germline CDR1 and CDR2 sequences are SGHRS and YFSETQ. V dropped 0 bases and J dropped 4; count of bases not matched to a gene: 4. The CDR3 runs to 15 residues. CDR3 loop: CASSLEGQGSYGYTF. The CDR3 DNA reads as TGCGCCAGCAGCTTGGAGGGACAGGGTTCCTATGGCTACACCTTC.

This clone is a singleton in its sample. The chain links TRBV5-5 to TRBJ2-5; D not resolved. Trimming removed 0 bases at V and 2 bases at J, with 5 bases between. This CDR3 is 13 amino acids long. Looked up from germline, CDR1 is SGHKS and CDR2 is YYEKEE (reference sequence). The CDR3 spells CASSLAWQETQYF. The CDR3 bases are TGTGCCAGCAGCTTGGCATGGCAAGAGACCCAGTACTTC.

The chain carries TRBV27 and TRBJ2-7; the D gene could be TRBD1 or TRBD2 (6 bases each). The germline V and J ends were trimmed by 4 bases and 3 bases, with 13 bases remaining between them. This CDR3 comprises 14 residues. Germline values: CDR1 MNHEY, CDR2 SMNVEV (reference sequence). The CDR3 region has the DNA TGTGCCAGCAGTTCAAGGGGGGATCTCTACGAGCAGTACTTC. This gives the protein CASSSRGDLYEQYF.

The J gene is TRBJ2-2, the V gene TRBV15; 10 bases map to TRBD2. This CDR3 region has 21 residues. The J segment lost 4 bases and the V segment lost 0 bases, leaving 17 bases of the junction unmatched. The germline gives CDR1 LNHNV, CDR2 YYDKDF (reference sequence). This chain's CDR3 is CATSRDPLEAGGPLSTGELFF. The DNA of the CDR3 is TGTGCCACCAGCAGAGATCCATTGGAAGCGGGAGGGCCGCTGAGCACCGGGGAGCTGTTTTTT. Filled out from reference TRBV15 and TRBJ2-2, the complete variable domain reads DAMVIQNPRYQVTQFGKPVTLSCSQTLNHNVMYWYQQKSSQAPKLLFHYYDKDFNNEADTPDNFQSRRPNTSFCFLDIRSPGLGDTAMYLCATSRDPLEAGGPLSTGELFFGEGSRLTVL.

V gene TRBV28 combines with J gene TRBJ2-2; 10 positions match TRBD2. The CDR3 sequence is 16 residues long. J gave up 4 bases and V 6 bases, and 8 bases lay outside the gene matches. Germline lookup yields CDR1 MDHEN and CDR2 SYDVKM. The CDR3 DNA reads TGTGCCAGCAGGGAAATAGCGGGGGGTGGCACCGGGGAGCTGTTTTTT. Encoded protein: CASREIAGGGTGELFF. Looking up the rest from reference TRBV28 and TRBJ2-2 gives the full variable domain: DVKVTQSSRYLVKRTGEKVFLECVQDMDHENMFWYRQDPGLGLRLIYFSYDVKMKEKGDIPEGYSVSREKKERFSLILESASTNQTSMYLCASREIAGGGTGELFFGEGSRLTVL.

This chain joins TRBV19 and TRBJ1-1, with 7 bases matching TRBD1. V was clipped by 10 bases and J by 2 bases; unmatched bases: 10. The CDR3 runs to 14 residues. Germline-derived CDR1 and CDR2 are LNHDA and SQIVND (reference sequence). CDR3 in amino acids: CATRLGTANTEAFF. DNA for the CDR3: TGTGCCACCAGACTCGGGACAGCTAACACTGAAGCTTTCTTT.

The CDR3 nucleotides are TGTGCCAGCAGCTCTTTAGGACAGAACACTGAAGCTTTCTTT. Its translation is CASSSLGQNTEAFF. J is TRBJ1-1 and V is TRBV7-9, with a weak D call TRBD1 (5 bases). V dropped 4 bases and J dropped 1 base, with 10 bases sitting between them. Germline-derived CDR1 and CDR2 are SEHNR and FQNEAQ (reference sequence). CDR3 length: 14 residues. Complete variable domain (other parts from reference TRBV7-9 and TRBJ1-1): DTGVSQNPRHKITKRGQNVTFRCDPISEHNRLYWYRQTLGQGPEFLTYFQNEAQLEKSRLLSDRFSAERPKGSFSTLEIQRTEQGDSAMYLCASSSLGQNTEAFFGQGTRLTVV.

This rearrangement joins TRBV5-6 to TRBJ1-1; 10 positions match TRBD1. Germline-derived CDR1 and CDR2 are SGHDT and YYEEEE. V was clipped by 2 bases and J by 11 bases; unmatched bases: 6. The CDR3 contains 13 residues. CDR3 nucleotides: TGTGCCAGCAGCTTTCGACAGGGGGCGGATGCTTTCTTT. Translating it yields CASSFRQGADAFF.

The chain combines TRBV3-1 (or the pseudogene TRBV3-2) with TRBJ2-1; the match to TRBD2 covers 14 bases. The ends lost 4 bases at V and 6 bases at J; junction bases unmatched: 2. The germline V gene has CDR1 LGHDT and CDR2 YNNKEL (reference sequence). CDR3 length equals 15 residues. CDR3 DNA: TGTGCCAGCAGCCCGGGACTAGCGGGAGTCAATGAGCAGTTCTTC. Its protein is CASSPGLAGVNEQFF.

DNA for the CDR3: TGTGCCAGCAGTTTATTCAGGGGCGAAAGTCAGCCCCAGCATTTT. As protein: CASSLFRGESQPQHF. The rearrangement uses TRBV28 and TRBJ1-5; perhaps TRBD1 as D (6 bases). Germline V lookup: CDR1 MDHEN, CDR2 SYDVKM. Trimming stripped 1 base from V and 6 bases from J, with 13 bases between. CDR3 length: 15 residues.

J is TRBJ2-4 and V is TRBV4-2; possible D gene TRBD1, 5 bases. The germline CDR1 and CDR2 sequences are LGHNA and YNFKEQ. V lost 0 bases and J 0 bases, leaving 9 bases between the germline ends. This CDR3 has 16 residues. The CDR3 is CASSQEVGLAKNIQYF. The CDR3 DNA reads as TGTGCCAGCAGCCAAGAGGTGGGGCTAGCCAAAAACATTCAGTACTTC.

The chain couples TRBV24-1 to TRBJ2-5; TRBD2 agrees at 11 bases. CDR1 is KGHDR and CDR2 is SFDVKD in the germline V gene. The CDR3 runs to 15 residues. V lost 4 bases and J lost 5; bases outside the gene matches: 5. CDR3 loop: CATSDPTSGKETQYF. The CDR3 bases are TGTGCCACCAGTGACCCGACTAGCGGGAAGGAGACCCAGTACTTC.

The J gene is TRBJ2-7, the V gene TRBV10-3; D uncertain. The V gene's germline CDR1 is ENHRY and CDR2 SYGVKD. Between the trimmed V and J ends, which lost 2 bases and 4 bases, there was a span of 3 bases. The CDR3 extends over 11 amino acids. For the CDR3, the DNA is TGTGCCATCAGTGAGGGTTACGAGCAGTACTTC. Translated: CAISEGYEQYF.

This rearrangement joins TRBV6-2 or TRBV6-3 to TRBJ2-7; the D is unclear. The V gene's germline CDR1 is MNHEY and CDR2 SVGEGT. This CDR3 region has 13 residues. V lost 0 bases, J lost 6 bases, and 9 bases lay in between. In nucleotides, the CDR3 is TGTGCCAGCAGTTACTCGATGGCAGTCGAGCAGTACTTC. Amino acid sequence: CASSYSMAVEQYF.

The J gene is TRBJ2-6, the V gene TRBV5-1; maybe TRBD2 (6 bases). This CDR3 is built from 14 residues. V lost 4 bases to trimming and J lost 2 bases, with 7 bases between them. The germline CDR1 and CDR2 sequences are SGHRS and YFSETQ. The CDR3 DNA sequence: TGCGCCAGCAGCCCGGGGGCTGGGGCCAACGTCCTGACTTTC. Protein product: CASSPGAGANVLTF.

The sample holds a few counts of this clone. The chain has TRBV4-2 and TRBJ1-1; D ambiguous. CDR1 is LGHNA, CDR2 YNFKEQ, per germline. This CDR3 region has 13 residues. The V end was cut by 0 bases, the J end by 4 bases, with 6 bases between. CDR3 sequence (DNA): TGTGCCAGCAGCCAAGAAACCGCCACTGAAGCTTTCTTT. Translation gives CASSQETATEAFF.

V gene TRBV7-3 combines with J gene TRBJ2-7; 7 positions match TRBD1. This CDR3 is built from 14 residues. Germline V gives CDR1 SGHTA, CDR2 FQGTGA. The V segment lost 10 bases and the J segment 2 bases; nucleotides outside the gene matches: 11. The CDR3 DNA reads TGTGCCACCCACCATGGGGACAGCACCTACGAGCAGTACTTC. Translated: CATHHGDSTYEQYF.

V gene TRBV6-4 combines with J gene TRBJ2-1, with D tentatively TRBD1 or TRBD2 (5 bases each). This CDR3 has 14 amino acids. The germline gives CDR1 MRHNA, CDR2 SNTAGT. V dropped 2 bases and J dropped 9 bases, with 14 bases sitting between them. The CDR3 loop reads CASSDRDGVAEQFF. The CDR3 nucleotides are TGTGCCAGCAGTGACCGGGACGGGGTAGCTGAGCAGTTCTTC.

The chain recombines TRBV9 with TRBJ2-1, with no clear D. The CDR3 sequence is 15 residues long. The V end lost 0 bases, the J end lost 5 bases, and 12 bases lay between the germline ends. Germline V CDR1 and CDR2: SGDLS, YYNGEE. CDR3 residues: CASSVGKSAHNEQFF. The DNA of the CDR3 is TGTGCCAGCAGCGTAGGGAAAAGCGCGCACAATGAGCAGTTCTTC.

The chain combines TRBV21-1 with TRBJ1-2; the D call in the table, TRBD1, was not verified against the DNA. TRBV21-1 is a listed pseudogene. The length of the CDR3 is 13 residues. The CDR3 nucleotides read TGTGCCTCTCCCACAGGGTCGAACTATGGCTACACCTTC. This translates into CASPTGSNYGYTF.